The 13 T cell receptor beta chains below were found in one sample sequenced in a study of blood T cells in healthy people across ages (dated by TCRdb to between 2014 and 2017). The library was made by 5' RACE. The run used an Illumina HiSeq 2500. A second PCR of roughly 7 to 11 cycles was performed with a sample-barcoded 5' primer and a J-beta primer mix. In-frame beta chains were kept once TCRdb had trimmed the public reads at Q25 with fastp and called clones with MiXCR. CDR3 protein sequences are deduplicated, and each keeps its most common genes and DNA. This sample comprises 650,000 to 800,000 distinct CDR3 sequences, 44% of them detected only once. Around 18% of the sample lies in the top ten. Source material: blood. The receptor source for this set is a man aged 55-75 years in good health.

Here the CDR3 DNA reads TGTGCCAGCAGTCGACTCGTCCACGAGCAGTACTTC. Translating gives CASSRLVHEQYF. The chain combines TRBV7-9 with TRBJ2-7; D remains ambiguous. This CDR3 contains 12 residues. The germline CDR1 and CDR2 sequences are SEHNR and FQNEAQ (reference sequence). V lost 6 bases to trimming and J lost 5 bases, with 11 bases between them.

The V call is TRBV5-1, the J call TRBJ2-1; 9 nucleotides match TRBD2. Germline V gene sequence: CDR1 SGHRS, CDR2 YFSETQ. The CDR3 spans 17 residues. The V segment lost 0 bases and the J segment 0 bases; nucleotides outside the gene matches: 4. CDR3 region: CASSLGLAVSSYNEQFF. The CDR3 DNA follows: TGCGCCAGCAGCTTGGGACTAGCGGTCTCCTCCTACAATGAGCAGTTCTTC.

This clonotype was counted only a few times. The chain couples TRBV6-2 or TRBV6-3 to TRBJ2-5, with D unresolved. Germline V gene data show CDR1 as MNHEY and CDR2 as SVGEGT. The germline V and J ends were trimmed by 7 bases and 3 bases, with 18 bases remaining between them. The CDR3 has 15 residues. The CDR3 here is CASTHYDLGKETQYF. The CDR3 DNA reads TGTGCCAGCACCCATTACGACTTGGGAAAAGAGACCCAGTACTTC.

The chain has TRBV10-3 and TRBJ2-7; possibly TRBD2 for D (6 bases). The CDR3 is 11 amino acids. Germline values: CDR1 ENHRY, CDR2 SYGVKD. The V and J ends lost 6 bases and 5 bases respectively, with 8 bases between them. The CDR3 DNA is TGTGCCATCAGGGGACTTAACGAGCAGTACTTC. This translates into CAIRGLNEQYF.

In DNA, the CDR3 is TGTGCCAGCAGGGGAGGATCCTCGAACACTGAAGCTTTCTTT. Encoded protein: CASRGGSSNTEAFF. The rearrangement uses TRBV7-2 and TRBJ1-1; no clear D. Per the germline V gene, CDR1 is SGHTA and CDR2 is FQGNSA. The CDR3 spans 14 residues. V was clipped by 6 bases and J by 1 base, with 12 bases between them.

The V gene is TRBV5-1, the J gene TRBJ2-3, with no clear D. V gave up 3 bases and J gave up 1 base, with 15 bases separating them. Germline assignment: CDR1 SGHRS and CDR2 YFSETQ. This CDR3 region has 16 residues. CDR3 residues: CASSWRKQSRTDTQYF. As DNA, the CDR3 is TGCGCCAGCAGCTGGAGAAAACAGTCCCGCACAGATACGCAGTATTTT.

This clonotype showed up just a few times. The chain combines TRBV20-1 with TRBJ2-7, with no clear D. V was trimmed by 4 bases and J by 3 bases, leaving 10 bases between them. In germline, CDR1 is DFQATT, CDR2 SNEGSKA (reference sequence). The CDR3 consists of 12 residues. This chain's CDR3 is CSAKNVHYEQYF. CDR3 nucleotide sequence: TGCAGTGCTAAGAACGTACACTACGAGCAGTACTTC.

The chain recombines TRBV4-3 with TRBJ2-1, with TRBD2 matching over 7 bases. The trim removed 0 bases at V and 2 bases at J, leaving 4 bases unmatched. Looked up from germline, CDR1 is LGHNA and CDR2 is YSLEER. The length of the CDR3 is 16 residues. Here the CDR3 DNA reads TGCGCCAGCAGCCAAGATTGGGCGGGGGCCTACAATGAGCAGTTCTTC. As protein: CASSQDWAGAYNEQFF.

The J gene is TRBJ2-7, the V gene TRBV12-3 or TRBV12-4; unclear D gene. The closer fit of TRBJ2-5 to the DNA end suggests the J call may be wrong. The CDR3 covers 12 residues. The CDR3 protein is CASSFDGRTQYF. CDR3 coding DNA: TGTGCCAGCAGCTTCGATGGGCGGACCCAGTACTTC.

DNA of the CDR3: TGCAGTGCTAGAGAAGCGGGGGCCAGGGAGACCCAGTACTTC. This encodes CSAREAGARETQYF. The V and J genes are TRBV20-1 and TRBJ2-5, with TRBD2 matching 8 bases. This CDR3 has 14 residues. J gave up 5 bases and V 0 bases, and 5 bases lay outside the gene matches. In germline, CDR1 is DFQATT, CDR2 SNEGSKA (reference sequence).

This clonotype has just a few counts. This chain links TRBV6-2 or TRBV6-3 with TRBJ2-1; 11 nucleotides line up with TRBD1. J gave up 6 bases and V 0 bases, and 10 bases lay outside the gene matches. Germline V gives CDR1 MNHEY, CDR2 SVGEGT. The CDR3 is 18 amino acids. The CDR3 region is CASSYSPRTGGAANEQFF. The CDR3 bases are TGTGCCAGCAGTTACTCACCTAGGACAGGGGGCGCGGCCAATGAGCAGTTCTTC.

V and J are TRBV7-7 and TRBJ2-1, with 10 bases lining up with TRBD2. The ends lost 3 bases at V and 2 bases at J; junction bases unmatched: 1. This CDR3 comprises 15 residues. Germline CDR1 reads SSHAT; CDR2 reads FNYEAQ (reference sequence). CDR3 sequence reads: CASSFGLAAYNEQFF. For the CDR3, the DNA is TGTGCCAGCAGCTTCGGACTAGCGGCCTACAATGAGCAGTTCTTC.

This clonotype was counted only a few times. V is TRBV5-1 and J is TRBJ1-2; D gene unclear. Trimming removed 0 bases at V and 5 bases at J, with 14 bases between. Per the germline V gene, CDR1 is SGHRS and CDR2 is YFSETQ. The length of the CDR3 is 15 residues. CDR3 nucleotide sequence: TGCGCCAGCAGCTTGGACCCTCTTTCCGCTTATGGCTACACCTTC. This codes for CASSLDPLSAYGYTF.